This is a list of T cell receptor beta chains from one sample in a study of OX40 agonist ivuxolimab in advanced cancers. Data came from immunoSEQ multiplex PCR; TCRdb stores just in-frame clones and leaves some out. Here the sample spans around 50,000 clones, approximately 94% being singletons. The sample was CD4+ or CD8+ T cells sorted from blood, taken in a trial of the OX40 agonist ivuxolimab. Receptor source: an adult with an advanced solid tumor such as melanoma, head and neck, liver or kidney cancer. Both conserved end residues are part of each CDR3. D genes are given only for firm matches. Not every row has a clone size; where given, it reads once, few, many or a size class.

DNA	CDR3	V	J	D	size
TGTGCCTGGACTCAGTTCAACTATGGCTACACCTTC	CAWTQFNYGYTF	TRBV30	TRBJ1-2	NA	NA
TGTGCCAGCAGCTTAGTTGGAGGGAGTACCTACGAGCAGTACTTC	CASSLVGGSTYEQYF	TRBV11-3	TRBJ2-7	NA	NA
TGTGCCAGCAGTGAAGGGACTAGCGGTGCTGAAGATACGCAGTATTTT	CASSEGTSGAEDTQYF	TRBV2	TRBJ2-3	TRBD2	NA
TGCGCCAGCCTACCTGGACAGGGTCCATACAATGAGCAGTTCTTC	CASLPGQGPYNEQFF	TRBV5-1	TRBJ2-1	TRBD1	NA
TGTGCCAGCAGCCCCCTAGCGGGAGGGCCGGGAGATACGCAGTATTTT	CASSPLAGGPGDTQYF	TRBV7-8	TRBJ2-3	TRBD2	NA
TGTGCCAGCAGTTCCGGTGTAAATCAGCCCCAGCATTTT	CASSSGVNQPQHF	TRBV27	TRBJ1-5	NA	NA
TGTGCCAGCAGCTTCGGGATTTTTTCCGGCTACGAGCAGTACTTC	CASSFGIFSGYEQYF	TRBV11-2	TRBJ2-7	NA	NA
TGCGCCAGCAGCCAAGATGGGAAGGAAACCTACGAGCAGTACTTC	CASSQDGKETYEQYF	TRBV4-3	TRBJ2-7	NA	once
TGTGCCAGCAGCTTGGGGGCCCCCAATGAGCAGTTCTTC	CASSLGAPNEQFF	TRBV28	TRBJ2-1	NA	NA
TGTGCCTGGAGTGTTGGGGGGACCTACGAGCAGTACTTC	CAWSVGGTYEQYF	TRBV30	TRBJ2-7	NA	once
TGTGCCATCAGTGCAAGGGACAGTAGCACAGATACGCAGTATTTT	CAISARDSSTDTQYF	TRBV10-3	TRBJ2-3	TRBD1	NA